These 22 T cell receptor beta chains were sequenced from one sample in a study of cytomegalovirus exposure and HLA in healthy donors. 13 Jbeta primers and 60 Vbeta primers were used for the PCR. The protocol was immunoSEQ multiplex PCR, while the TCRdb copy is restricted to in-frame clones and leaves out a portion. The sample lists around 110,000 clones; 8.5% to 10% were seen once. Source material: PBMCs. The receptors originated from a man aged 30 to 45 in good health and CMV-seronegative.

V and J are TRBV18 and TRBJ2-7; 7 positions match TRBD1. From germline, CDR1 is KGHSH and CDR2 LQKENI. V was pared by 2 bases and J by 4 bases, with 2 bases of the junction left unmatched. The CDR3 runs 13 residues. CDR3 loop: CASSPDRAYEQYF. The CDR3 DNA reads as TGTGCCAGCTCACCAGACAGGGCGTACGAGCAGTACTTC.

This clone was detected a few times. V is TRBV7-6 and J is TRBJ2-6; 8 bases agree with TRBD1. Germline CDR1 is SGHVS and CDR2 is FNYEAQ. The CDR3 covers 17 residues. Trimming cost V 3 bases and J 1 base; bases outside gene matches: 5. For the CDR3, the DNA is TGTGCCAGCAGCTTCGTCAGGGGGCGGTCTGGGGCCAACGTCCTGACTTTC. It is translated as CASSFVRGRSGANVLTF.

This clone was seen a few times. This chain uses TRBV11-2 with TRBJ2-5, with D possibly TRBD2 on 5 matching bases. The CDR3 covers 14 residues. V shed 5 bases and J shed 2 bases, with 12 bases lying between them. Germline CDR1 and CDR2: SGHAT and FQNNGV. The CDR3 DNA follows: TGTGCCAGCAGCCGCCCGACTACTCAAGAGACCCAGTACTTC. This translates into CASSRPTTQETQYF.

The chain couples TRBV5-8 to TRBJ1-2; D unclear. Trimming left V 2 bases short and J 0 bases short, with 5 bases between. Germline V gene sequence: CDR1 SGHTS, CDR2 YDEGEE. The CDR3 consists of 13 residues. The DNA of the CDR3 is TGTGCCAGCAGCTTCGGGACTAACTATGGCTACACCTTC. Its translation: CASSFGTNYGYTF.

The chain couples TRBV5-1 to TRBJ2-2; no definite D call. The germline V gene encodes CDR1 SGHRS and CDR2 YFSETQ. Trimming removed 0 bases at V and 4 bases at J, with 7 bases between. This CDR3 comprises 14 residues. The CDR3 region is CASSLGHSTGELFF. The CDR3 region has the DNA TGCGCCAGCAGCTTGGGACACTCCACCGGGGAGCTGTTTTTT.

The rearrangement uses TRBV10-3 and TRBJ1-1, with D hard to call. The CDR3 is 14 residues long. Germline-derived CDR1 and CDR2 are ENHRY and SYGVKD. With 3 bases removed from V and 0 bases from J, the gap between germline ends came to 8 bases. This chain's CDR3 is CAISDPTVNTEAFF. As DNA, the CDR3 is TGTGCCATCAGTGACCCCACAGTGAACACTGAAGCTTTCTTT.

This chain links TRBV4-1 with TRBJ2-1; 10 nucleotides match TRBD2. V gave up 1 base and J gave up 8 bases; unmatched junction bases: 8. This CDR3 is 16 amino acids long. CDR1 is MGHRA, CDR2 YSYEKL, per germline. CDR3 amino acids: CASSQVSGTSVHEQFF. The CDR3 nucleotides read TGCGCCAGCAGCCAAGTTTCAGGGACTAGCGTGCATGAGCAGTTCTTC.

This chain links TRBV18 with TRBJ2-3, with D perhaps TRBD1 (6 bases). Between the trimmed V and J ends, which lost 3 bases and 6 bases, there was a span of 10 bases. The CDR3 is 13 amino acids. CDR1 and CDR2 (germline): KGHSH, LQKENI. CDR3 amino acids: CASSPRQVDTQYF. The DNA of the CDR3 is TGTGCCAGCTCACCCCGACAGGTGGATACGCAGTATTTT.

This clone came up a few times. The chain employs TRBV2 and TRBJ1-3; D is unresolved. The germline V gene has CDR1 SNHLY and CDR2 FYNNEI. Trimming removed 5 bases from V and 0 bases from J, with 14 bases in between. CDR3 length: 16 amino acids. The CDR3 nucleotides read TGTGCCAGCAGTTTCGTGGAGGCTAGCTCTGGAAACACCATATATTTT. This translates into CASSFVEASSGNTIYF.

V is TRBV4-2 and J is TRBJ1-1; possibly TRBD1 for D (6 bases). The CDR3 is made up of 15 amino acids. V lost 4 bases and J 2 bases, leaving 14 bases between the germline ends. CDR1 LGHNA and CDR2 YNFKEQ come from the germline V gene. CDR3 region: CASSPLNRENTEAFF. The DNA for the CDR3 is TGTGCCAGCAGCCCCCTCAACAGGGAAAACACTGAAGCTTTCTTT.

The chain employs TRBV20-1 and TRBJ1-2; D is ambiguous. The CDR3 spans 11 residues. V lost 0 bases and J 6 bases, leaving 5 bases between the germline ends. Germline V CDR1 and CDR2: DFQATT, SNEGSKA (reference sequence). CDR3 DNA sequence: TGCAGTGCTAGAGATCGCGATGGCTACACCTTC. Its protein is CSARDRDGYTF.

This chain connects TRBV29-1 to TRBJ1-1; possible D gene TRBD1, 6 bases. This CDR3 is 17 amino acids long. V lost 4 bases, J lost 1 base, and 22 bases lay in between. Per the germline V gene, CDR1 is SQVTM and CDR2 is ANQGSEA. The CDR3 sequence is CSVAGAADPGENTEAFF. CDR3 nucleotide sequence: TGCAGCGTTGCAGGGGCCGCCGACCCTGGAGAGAACACTGAAGCTTTCTTT.

V is TRBV25-1 and J is TRBJ1-2, with 10 nucleotides matching TRBD1. J lost 3 bases, V lost 3 bases, and 10 bases had no gene match. Germline V gives CDR1 MGHDK, CDR2 SYGVNS. The CDR3 sequence is 17 residues long. The CDR3: CASSDGDRGDLDYGYTF. The DNA for the CDR3 is TGTGCCAGCAGTGATGGGGACAGGGGAGATCTGGACTATGGCTACACCTTC.

The CDR3 is CASSNGQGFTSYEQYF. The CDR3 coding sequence is TGTGCCAGTAGTAACGGACAGGGCTTTACCTCCTACGAGCAGTACTTC. The V and J genes are TRBV19 and TRBJ2-7; 8 positions agree with TRBD1. J lost 0 bases, V lost 4 bases, and 8 bases had no gene match. Germline CDR1 LNHDA, CDR2 SQIVND (reference sequence). CDR3 size: 16 residues.

This rearrangement joins TRBV6-1 to TRBJ2-2, with 10 bases lining up with TRBD2. CDR3 length: 17 amino acids. The ends lost 3 bases at V and 5 bases at J; junction bases unmatched: 9. Germline lookup yields CDR1 MNHNS and CDR2 SASEGT. The CDR3 spells CASSEASGGPWTGELFF. The DNA of the CDR3 is TGTGCCAGCAGTGAGGCTAGCGGGGGACCATGGACCGGGGAGCTGTTTTTT.

This clone counts as medium-sized. The chain recombines TRBV6-1 with TRBJ2-7; 8 bases line up with TRBD2. CDR1 MNHNS and CDR2 SASEGT come from the germline V gene. V lost 8 bases to trimming and J lost 0 bases; unmatched junction nucleotides: 9. CDR3 size: 15 residues. The CDR3 loop is CASDGLAVSSYEQYF. The CDR3 DNA reads as TGTGCCAGCGACGGACTAGCCGTTAGCTCCTACGAGCAGTACTTC.

This chain links TRBV2 with TRBJ1-1, with a tentative D call TRBD1 (5 bases). This CDR3 comprises 13 residues. Trimming stripped 9 bases from V and 3 bases from J, with 14 bases between. Germline V gene sequence: CDR1 SNHLY, CDR2 FYNNEI. The CDR3 DNA reads as TGTGCCAGTGGTTTCCGCAGGGACACTGAAGCTTTCTTT. Amino acid sequence: CASGFRRDTEAFF.

This clone has just a few counts. V and J are TRBV9 and TRBJ2-3, with 8 nucleotides matching TRBD1. The CDR3 runs 15 residues. V gave up 3 bases and J gave up 1 base; unmatched junction bases: 4. The V gene's germline CDR1 is SGDLS and CDR2 YYNGEE. The CDR3 DNA sequence: TGTGCCAGCAGCGAAGGGACAGGACGCACAGATACGCAGTATTTT. Amino acid sequence: CASSEGTGRTDTQYF.

This clone has only a few counts. The chain couples TRBV5-1 to TRBJ2-5, with 10 nucleotides matching TRBD2. There are 15 residues in the CDR3. Germline V gene lookup returns CDR1 SGHRS and CDR2 YFSETQ. Unmatched junction bases numbered 8, after V lost 4 bases and J lost 5 bases. CDR3 in amino acids: CASSPYLAGAETQYF. For the CDR3, the DNA is TGCGCCAGCAGCCCCTACCTAGCGGGAGCTGAGACCCAGTACTTC.

The chain carries TRBV6-1 and TRBJ1-1; tentatively, D is TRBD1 (5 bases). The CDR3 is 14 residues long. Germline V CDR1 and CDR2: MNHNS, SASEGT. V was cut by 11 bases and J by 4 bases, with 20 bases left in between. The CDR3 sequence: CAGGGGVRTTEAFF. The DNA for the CDR3 is TGTGCCGGGGGAGGAGGGGTAAGGACCACTGAAGCTTTCTTT.

In DNA, the CDR3 is TGCGCCAGCAGCCAAGTTAGGGCAGGGATGGTCTTCCACGAGCAGTACTTC. It specifies CASSQVRAGMVFHEQYF. The gene calls are TRBV4-1 and TRBJ2-7; tentative D call: TRBD1 (5 bases). This CDR3 has 17 amino acids. V lost 1 base and J lost 5, with 21 bases in between. Germline lookup yields CDR1 MGHRA and CDR2 YSYEKL.

The rearrangement uses TRBV7-3 and TRBJ2-5, with 8 bases lining up with TRBD2. The V and J ends lost 3 bases and 3 bases, in that order; junction bases with no gene match: 6. The CDR3 length is 15 residues. The V gene's germline CDR1 is SGHTA and CDR2 FQGTGA. CDR3 nucleotides: TGTGCCAGCAGCTTCAAGCGGGAGCCGGAAGAGACCCAGTACTTC. This translates into CASSFKREPEETQYF.